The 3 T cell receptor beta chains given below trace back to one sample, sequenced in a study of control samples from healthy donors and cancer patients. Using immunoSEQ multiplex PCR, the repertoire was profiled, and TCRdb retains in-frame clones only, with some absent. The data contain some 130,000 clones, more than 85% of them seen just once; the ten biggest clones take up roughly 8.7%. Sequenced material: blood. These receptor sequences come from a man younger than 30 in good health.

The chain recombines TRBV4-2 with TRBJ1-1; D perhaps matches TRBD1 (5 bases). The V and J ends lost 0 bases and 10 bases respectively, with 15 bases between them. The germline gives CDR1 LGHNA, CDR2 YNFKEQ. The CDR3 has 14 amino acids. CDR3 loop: CASSQDVGWGRAFF. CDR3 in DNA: TGTGCCAGCAGCCAAGATGTAGGGTGGGGCCGAGCTTTCTTT.

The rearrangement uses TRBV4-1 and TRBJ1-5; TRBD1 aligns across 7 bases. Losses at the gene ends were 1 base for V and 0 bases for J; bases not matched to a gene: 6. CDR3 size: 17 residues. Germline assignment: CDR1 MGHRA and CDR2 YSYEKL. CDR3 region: CASSQGMGQHSNQPQHF. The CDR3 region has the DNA TGCGCCAGCAGCCAAGGGATGGGACAGCATAGCAATCAGCCCCAGCATTTT.

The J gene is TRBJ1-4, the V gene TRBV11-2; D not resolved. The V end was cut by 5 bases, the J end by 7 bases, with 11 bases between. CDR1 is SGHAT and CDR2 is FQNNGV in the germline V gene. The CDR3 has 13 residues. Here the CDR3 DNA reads TGTGCCAGCAGCCTCCTGTGGGGTGAAAAACTGTTTTTT. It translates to CASSLLWGEKLFF.